A single sample is the source of the 13 T cell receptor beta chains below, sequenced in a study of T cell changes during pregnancy in multiple sclerosis (dated by TCRdb to about 2019). The library was generated by the immunoSEQ multiplex PCR assay. TCRdb provides this immuneACCESS table in a form limited to in-frame rearrangements. Some clones are lacking; in checked studies, under half of them reflect an unresolved V gene, and why the rest are absent is not known. The sample table contains some 83,000 clones; only one count was recorded for around 93% of them. Clones ranked in the top ten supply 3.5% of the sample. The source material was PBMCs, sampled in the first trimester of pregnancy. These receptors were obtained from a female donor in good health, serving as a control in a pregnancy study. Some clones in this sample may be carry-over from other donors' samples.

The V gene is TRBV19, the J gene TRBJ2-7, with 9 bases matching TRBD1. The V segment lost 10 bases and the J segment 5 bases; nucleotides outside the gene matches: 6. CDR3 length: 12 residues. Germline V gene sequence: CDR1 LNHDA, CDR2 SQIVND (reference sequence). Here the CDR3 DNA reads TGTGCCACCGGGACAGGGTTCAACGAGCAGTACTTC. This encodes CATGTGFNEQYF.

The chain employs TRBV6-1 and TRBJ1-4, with 7 bases fitting TRBD1. Germline CDR1 and CDR2: MNHNS and SASEGT. The CDR3 is 15 amino acids. Trimming removed 6 bases from V and 7 bases from J; junction bases left unmatched: 11. The CDR3 region is CASSPGDRAGEKLFF. Written as DNA, the CDR3 is TGTGCCAGCAGCCCAGGGGACAGAGCGGGTGAAAAACTGTTTTTT.

The sample holds one count of this clone. This chain uses TRBV4-2 with TRBJ2-1, with TRBD2 identical over 8 bases. CDR3 length: 16 amino acids. The V and J ends lost 0 bases and 8 bases, in that order; junction bases with no gene match: 9. CDR1 is LGHNA, CDR2 YNFKEQ, per germline. The CDR3 sequence: CASSQDGIAGSDEQFF. The CDR3 DNA reads TGTGCCAGCAGCCAAGATGGGATAGCGGGATCGGATGAGCAGTTCTTC.

V is TRBV4-3 and J is TRBJ2-1, with TRBD2 matching 7 bases. CDR1 is LGHNA and CDR2 is YSLEER in the germline V gene. Losses at the gene ends were 6 bases for V and 4 bases for J; bases not matched to a gene: 9. The CDR3 consists of 15 residues. CDR3 nucleotide sequence: TGCGCCAGCAGTCCAGGGACTAACGGATACAATGAGCAGTTCTTC. As protein: CASSPGTNGYNEQFF.

The chain carries TRBV6-5 and TRBJ1-4; TRBD1 matches 7 bases. Germline V gene sequence: CDR1 MNHEY, CDR2 SVGAGI. The CDR3 contains 13 residues. The ends lost 6 bases at V and 7 bases at J; junction bases unmatched: 5. The CDR3 reads CASSGGGSEKLFF. The CDR3 bases are TGTGCCAGCAGCGGAGGGGGCAGTGAAAAACTGTTTTTT.

This rearrangement joins TRBV20-1 to TRBJ1-1; 7 bases agree with TRBD1. This CDR3 has 11 amino acids. Germline V gives CDR1 DFQATT, CDR2 SNEGSKA (reference sequence). V dropped 5 bases and J dropped 11; count of bases not matched to a gene: 8. This CDR3 is CSAVERGQAFF. In nucleotides, the CDR3 is TGCAGTGCTGTGGAAAGGGGGCAGGCTTTCTTT.

This clone was detected once. V usage is TRBV7-9 and J usage is TRBJ1-4; no firm D call. Germline loops: CDR1 SEHNR, CDR2 FQNEAQ (reference sequence). V lost 1 base to trimming and J lost 8 bases, with 8 bases between them. The CDR3 contains 13 residues. CDR3 nucleotides: TGTGCCAGCAGCTTAGGGGCAGGCGAAAAACTGTTTTTT. Its translation: CASSLGAGEKLFF.

The genes are TRBV5-5 and TRBJ1-1; possible D gene TRBD1, 5 bases. From germline, CDR1 is SGHKS and CDR2 YYEKEE (reference sequence). V shed 0 bases and J shed 0 bases, with 15 bases lying between them. CDR3 size: 17 residues. As DNA, the CDR3 is TGTGCCAGCAGCTTGGAAGGACACCGAAACATGAACACTGAAGCTTTCTTT. As protein: CASSLEGHRNMNTEAFF. Complete variable domain (other parts from reference TRBV5-5 and TRBJ1-1): DAGVTQSPTHLIKTRGQQVTLRCSPISGHKSVSWYQQVLGQGPQFIFQYYEKEERGRGNFPDRFSARQFPNYSSELNVNALLLGDSALYLCASSLEGHRNMNTEAFFGQGTRLTVV.

J is TRBJ1-5 and V is TRBV15; D unresolved. The CDR3 spans 15 residues. Germline lookup yields CDR1 LNHNV and CDR2 YYDKDF (reference sequence). Trimming took off 0 bases at V and 5 bases at J, with 11 bases between the two ends. DNA of the CDR3: TGTGCCACCAGCAGAGATCGAGGCTCGGATCAGCCCCAGCATTTT. It specifies CATSRDRGSDQPQHF.

The chain links TRBV5-6 to TRBJ2-7, with 7 bases lining up with TRBD1. Germline loops: CDR1 SGHDT, CDR2 YYEEEE. The CDR3 is made up of 14 amino acids. With 1 base clipped from V and 5 bases from J, the junction kept 6 bases outside the gene matches. CDR3 nucleotides: TGTGCCAGCAGCTTGACAGGGGTGGCGAACGAGCAGTACTTC. Protein sequence: CASSLTGVANEQYF.

This chain joins TRBV27 and TRBJ2-6; D may be TRBD2 (5 bases). This CDR3 has 16 residues. The germline V and J ends were trimmed by 1 base and 0 bases, with 7 bases remaining between them. The germline CDR1 and CDR2 sequences are MNHEY and SMNVEV (reference sequence). The CDR3 region is CASSLFGSSGANVLTF. The CDR3 DNA sequence: TGTGCCAGCAGTTTATTTGGGAGCTCTGGGGCCAACGTCCTGACTTTC.

The chain has TRBV5-6 and TRBJ1-5; D ambiguous. The germline V and J ends were trimmed by 0 bases and 1 base, with 5 bases remaining between them. Germline assignment: CDR1 SGHDT and CDR2 YYEEEE. The CDR3 extends over 14 amino acids. The CDR3 region is CASSLAVSNQPQHF. DNA for the CDR3: TGTGCCAGCAGCTTGGCCGTCAGCAATCAGCCCCAGCATTTT.

V is TRBV29-1 and J is TRBJ2-7, with D perhaps TRBD2 (5 bases). The V gene's germline CDR1 is SQVTM and CDR2 ANQGSEA. The length of the CDR3 is 15 residues. V lost 6 bases to trimming and J lost 0 bases, with 18 bases between them. Here the CDR3 reads CSVRGIGQRSYEQYF. Here the CDR3 DNA reads TGCAGCGTCCGAGGGATCGGGCAACGCTCCTACGAGCAGTACTTC.